The entry below describes one TCR beta chain. Germline CDR1 is MNHNY and CDR2 is SVGAGI (reference sequence). V was cut by 6 bases and J by 3 bases, with 11 bases left in between. The CDR3 is 13 amino acids. These data come from a study of blood T cell repertoires in COVID-19. Study background: There were acute and convalescent COVID-19 samples, and they came from the United States, Italy and Spain. In each case, the material was cDNA or gDNA derived from T cells, B-cell-depleted T cells, or PBMCs.

In the original workflow: Reference gene primer amplification gave estimated nucleated cell counts. Measured with immunoSEQ multiplex PCR; TCRdb has only the in-frame clones, and not every one. V, J and clone size reflect that table, while D and trimming were determined from the DNA. The sample lists 200,000 or so clones; 86% were seen once. This TCR was recovered from a woman between 35 and 50 years old with acute COVID-19. Material: PBMCs or T cells enriched from blood (not recorded which). The rearrangement uses TRBV6-6 and TRBJ1-2; no reliable D call. The chain's CDR3 is CASSATGDYGYTF. CDR3 in DNA: TGTGCCAGCAGCGCCACCGGTGACTATGGCTACACCTTC.